The 18 T cell receptor beta chains given below trace back to one sample, sequenced in a study of cytomegalovirus exposure and HLA in healthy donors. Vbeta (60) and Jbeta (13) primers were used in the PCR. Assay used: immunoSEQ multiplex PCR; TCRdb lists only in-frame clones, some missing. The sample has around 110,000 clones; roughly 79% are singletons. Sequenced input: PBMCs. These receptors were collected from a woman between 25 and 40 years old in good health and CMV-seronegative.

The chain couples TRBV4-1 to TRBJ2-5; 7 nucleotides align to TRBD2. CDR3 size: 13 residues. Germline CDR1 MGHRA, CDR2 YSYEKL. V lost 1 base to trimming and J lost 11 bases; unmatched junction nucleotides: 7. In DNA, the CDR3 is TGCGCCAGCAGCCAAGGGGAGGGAGGTGGGCAGTACTTC. This codes for CASSQGEGGGQYF.

The rearrangement joins TRBV14 to TRBJ2-5, with TRBD2 matching 7 bases. Germline V gene data show CDR1 as SGHDN and CDR2 as FVKESK. This CDR3 contains 15 residues. The V gene end was trimmed by 5 bases and the J gene end by 2 bases; junction bases not matched to a gene: 8. In DNA form, the CDR3 reads TGTGCCAGCAGCTTCACGCTAGCGGCGCAAGAGACCCAGTACTTC. As protein: CASSFTLAAQETQYF.

V gene TRBV5-4 combines with J gene TRBJ2-3; possibly TRBD2 for D (6 bases). Germline values: CDR1 SGHNT, CDR2 YYREEE (reference sequence). The V and J ends lost 6 bases and 1 base respectively, with 15 bases between them. This CDR3 is built from 15 residues. The CDR3 loop reads CASIIGPGGTDTQYF. CDR3 in DNA: TGTGCCAGCATCATAGGGCCGGGGGGCACAGATACGCAGTATTTT. Full variable domain (missing parts from reference TRBV5-4 and TRBJ2-3): ETGVTQSPTHLIKTRGQQVTLRCSSQSGHNTVSWYQQALGQGPQFIFQYYREEENGRGNFPPRFSGLQFPNYSSELNVNALELDDSALYLCASIIGPGGTDTQYFGPGTRLTVL.

This sequence joins TRBV9 and TRBJ1-2, with 8 bases fitting TRBD1. The CDR3 consists of 16 residues. The V and J ends lost 0 bases and 1 base, in that order; junction bases with no gene match: 5. The germline V gene encodes CDR1 SGDLS and CDR2 YYNGEE. CDR3 loop: CASSVGGQADNYGYTF. In nucleotides, the CDR3 is TGTGCCAGCAGCGTAGGGGGACAGGCCGATAACTATGGCTACACCTTC.

The gene calls are TRBV6-6 and TRBJ2-1; the D is unclear. The CDR3 extends over 15 amino acids. Germline V gene data show CDR1 as MNHNY and CDR2 as SVGAGI (reference sequence). V lost 5 bases and J lost 0, with 11 bases in between. CDR3 coding DNA: TGTGCCAGCAGTCACCTGTCGAGCTCCTACAATGAGCAGTTCTTC. It yields the protein CASSHLSSSYNEQFF.

The V and J genes are TRBV2 and TRBJ2-5, with a possible D match to TRBD1 (5 bases). The J call is doubtful: the DNA matches TRBJ2-7 better. This CDR3 is built from 14 residues. Germline lookup yields CDR1 SNHLY and CDR2 FYNNEI. The CDR3 sequence is CASSEDRTSYEQYF. As DNA, the CDR3 is TGTGCCAGCAGTGAAGACAGGACCTCCTACGAGCAGTACTTC.

This clone was recorded once. The chain is built from TRBV7-9 and TRBJ2-7; 9 nucleotides agree with TRBD1. The CDR3 sequence is 15 residues long. Germline V gene sequence: CDR1 SEHNR, CDR2 FQNEAQ (reference sequence). The V gene end was trimmed by 6 bases and the J gene end by 3 bases; junction bases not matched to a gene: 9. The CDR3 loop is CASSPGQGFIYEQYF. The CDR3 coding sequence is TGTGCCAGCAGTCCGGGACAGGGTTTTATCTACGAGCAGTACTTC.

The chain carries TRBV19 and TRBJ2-2; 9 bases are a match to TRBD2. This CDR3 has 15 amino acids. CDR1 is LNHDA, CDR2 SQIVND, per germline (reference sequence). V dropped 8 bases and J dropped 7; count of bases not matched to a gene: 11. CDR3 amino acids: CASSQVSGSHGELFF. The CDR3 bases are TGTGCCAGTTCCCAAGTTAGCGGGAGTCACGGGGAGCTGTTTTTT. Together with reference TRBV19 and TRBJ2-2, the CDR3 gives the full variable domain: DGGITQSPKYLFRKEGQNVTLSCEQNLNHDAMYWYRQDPGQGLRLIYYSQIVNDFQKGDIAEGYSVSREKKESFPLTVTSAQKNPTAFYLCASSQVSGSHGELFFGEGSRLTVL.

The J gene is TRBJ2-1, the V gene TRBV5-1; 9 bases fit TRBD2. Germline assignment: CDR1 SGHRS and CDR2 YFSETQ. Trimming took 3 bases from V and 0 from J; bases not matched to a gene: 1. The CDR3 has 15 amino acids. In DNA form, the CDR3 reads TGCGCCAGCAGCTCTAGCGGGGTCTCCTACAATGAGCAGTTCTTC. This translates into CASSSSGVSYNEQFF.

The J gene is TRBJ2-3, the V gene TRBV19; TRBD1 aligns across 8 bases. The CDR3 covers 16 residues. In germline, CDR1 is LNHDA, CDR2 SQIVND (reference sequence). J gave up 3 bases and V 3 bases, and 8 bases lay outside the gene matches. DNA for the CDR3: TGTGCCAGTAGTATCCCGGACAGGGTGAGGACAGATACGCAGTATTTT. Translated, it gives CASSIPDRVRTDTQYF.

The chain couples TRBV28 to TRBJ2-7, with D perhaps TRBD1 (5 bases). The CDR3 totals 14 residues. Germline CDR1 is MDHEN and CDR2 is SYDVKM. Deletions cut 7 bases from V and 1 base from J, with 14 bases between. The chain's CDR3 is CASNLGVSSYEQYF. CDR3 coding DNA: TGTGCCAGCAACCTAGGGGTCAGTTCCTACGAGCAGTACTTC.

The rearrangement uses TRBV27 and TRBJ2-5, with 8 bases identical to TRBD2. CDR1 and CDR2 (germline): MNHEY, SMNVEV (reference sequence). This CDR3 region has 15 residues. Trimming took 2 bases from V and 4 from J; bases not matched to a gene: 6. DNA of the CDR3: TGTGCCAGCAGTTTAGGGGTAGCGGGAAGAGAGACCCAGTACTTC. This gives the protein CASSLGVAGRETQYF.

The chain employs TRBV5-1 and TRBJ2-7; 7 nucleotides line up with TRBD2. The CDR3 length is 15 residues. After removal of 0 bases from V and 1 base from J, the junction contained 4 bases not matched to a gene. Germline CDR1 is SGHRS and CDR2 is YFSETQ. The CDR3 loop reads CASSLEAGASYEQYF. CDR3 DNA sequence: TGCGCCAGCAGCTTGGAGGCGGGAGCGTCCTACGAGCAGTACTTC.

This clone was observed a few times. J is TRBJ2-7 and V is TRBV4-3, with 10 bases fitting TRBD2. J was trimmed by 3 bases and V by 0 bases; bases with no gene match: 2. The germline V gene has CDR1 LGHNA and CDR2 YSLEER. The CDR3 loop spans 15 amino acids. This CDR3 reads CASSQDRTSGYEQYF. CDR3 in DNA: TGCGCCAGCAGCCAAGATAGGACTAGCGGCTACGAGCAGTACTTC.

This sequence joins TRBV27 and TRBJ2-1; TRBD1 might be the D (5 bases). The CDR3 consists of 12 residues. Trimming took off 6 bases at V and 8 bases at J, with 11 bases between the two ends. Germline V gene sequence: CDR1 MNHEY, CDR2 SMNVEV (reference sequence). DNA for the CDR3: TGTGCCAGCAGCATAGGGGTCTATGAGCAGTTCTTC. This gives the protein CASSIGVYEQFF.

The rearrangement joins TRBV28 to TRBJ2-2; D may be TRBD1 (6 bases). This CDR3 contains 15 residues. Deletions cut 5 bases from V and 1 base from J, with 11 bases between. CDR1 is MDHEN and CDR2 is SYDVKM in the germline V gene. The CDR3 here is CASSPGGQNTGELFF. CDR3 coding DNA: TGTGCCAGCAGTCCTGGGGGACAGAACACCGGGGAGCTGTTTTTT.

The CDR3 reads CSVDLTGTGDYEQYF. The CDR3 DNA is TGCAGCGTTGACCTAACCGGGACAGGGGACTACGAGCAGTACTTC. The rearrangement uses TRBV29-1 and TRBJ2-7, with 10 nucleotides matching TRBD1. The CDR3 has 15 residues. V was clipped by 3 bases and J by 3 bases; unmatched bases: 8. Germline-derived CDR1 and CDR2 are SQVTM and ANQGSEA.

This clone occurred a few times. The chain carries TRBV5-1 and TRBJ1-1; D may be TRBD1 (5 bases). Looked up from germline, CDR1 is SGHRS and CDR2 is YFSETQ. V lost 0 bases to trimming and J lost 5 bases, with 17 bases between them. The CDR3 is 16 residues long. CDR3 amino acids: CASSLGQPILGTEAFF. DNA of the CDR3: TGCGCCAGCAGCTTGGGACAGCCAATTCTGGGGACTGAAGCTTTCTTT.